This T cell receptor beta chain was retrieved from a study of early stage breast cancer tumors. TCRdb keeps only in-frame clones here, not all; method: immunoSEQ multiplex PCR. In the table there are tens of thousands of clones, over 70% of which are singletons. The CDR3 has 18 residues. Trimming stripped 2 bases from V and 7 bases from J, with 24 bases between. Germline assignment: CDR1 LGHNT and CDR2 FRNRAP. Sequencing was performed on blood. V usage is TRBV12-5 and J usage is TRBJ1-5; possibly TRBD1 for D (6 bases). The clonotype was recovered from a person between 55 and 69 years old with breast cancer. CDR3 sequence reads: CASGLYASPRQVIQPQHF. Written as DNA, the CDR3 is TGTGCTAGTGGTTTGTATGCTTCGCCGAGACAGGTAATACAGCCCCAGCATTTT.